These T cell receptor beta chains were read from a single sample in a study of blood T cell repertoires in COVID-19. The protocol was immunoSEQ multiplex PCR, while the TCRdb copy is restricted to in-frame clones and leaves out a portion. The sample holds roughly 120,000 clones; about nine tenths are singletons and the top ten take 7.7%. Source material: peripheral blood. The origin of the receptors is a human donor in a cohort sampled during active COVID-19. CDR3s include the opening cysteine and the closing phenylalanine or tryptophan. A D gene is named only where the DNA matches it firmly. Size is omitted from some rows. Given values are once, few, many or a class for expanded clones.

clone size	D gene	V gene	J gene	CDR3 DNA	CDR3 protein
NA	NA	TRBV7-9	TRBJ2-6	TGTGCCAGCAGCATTACTGGGGCCAACGTCCTGACTTTC	CASSITGANVLTF
NA	TRBD1	TRBV30	TRBJ1-2	TGTGCCCGGGAGGTCGGGACAGGGCCGAATGGCTACACCTTC	CAREVGTGPNGYTF
NA	TRBD1	TRBV24-1	TRBJ2-2	TGTGCCACCAGTGACACGGGACAGCGCACCGGGGAGCTGTTTTTT	CATSDTGQRTGELFF
NA	TRBD1	TRBV11-1	TRBJ1-2	TGTGCCAGCAGGGACGCACAGGGGGCGAGGGGCTACACCTTC	CASRDAQGARGYTF
NA	NA	TRBV7-3	TRBJ2-2	TGTGCCAGCAGGTCTTCTAGAACCACCGGGGAGCTGTTTTTT	CASRSSRTTGELFF
NA	TRBD1	TRBV19	TRBJ2-2	TGTGCCAGTAGGCCCGGACAGGGTGGTTTGGGCACCGGGGAGCTGTTTTTT	CASRPGQGGLGTGELFF
NA	NA	TRBV19	TRBJ1-2	TGTGCCAGTAGTATAGGAGGACAGTCCTATGGCTACACCTTC	CASSIGGQSYGYTF
few	NA	TRBV5-1	TRBJ2-1	TGCGCCAGCAGCGCTCGGGGGGCGGGACTCTCCTACAATGAGCAGTTCTTC	CASSARGAGLSYNEQFF
NA	TRBD2	TRBV28	TRBJ2-1	TGTGCCAGCACCATCGGACTAGCGGGAGGGAGGAATGAGCAGTTCTTC	CASTIGLAGGRNEQFF
NA	NA	TRBV5-1	TRBJ2-3	TGCGCCAGGCAGGGTCCCCCACGCACAGATACGCAGTATTTT	CARQGPPRTDTQYF
NA	TRBD1	TRBV18	TRBJ2-2	TGTGCCAGCTCACCGGGACAGGGGAACACCGGGGAGCTGTTTTTT	CASSPGQGNTGELFF
NA	TRBD1	TRBV5-5	TRBJ2-7	TGTGCCAGCACCTACAACACAGGGGGGCCCTACGAGCAGTACTTC	CASTYNTGGPYEQYF
NA	TRBD1	TRBV9	TRBJ1-5	TGTGCCAGCAGCGCCACAGGGGGCAATAGCAATCAGCCCCAGCATTTT	CASSATGGNSNQPQHF
NA	TRBD1	TRBV6-1	TRBJ2-4	TGTGCCAGCAATGACCAGGGGGCGGGAGCCAAAAACATTCAGTACTTC	CASNDQGAGAKNIQYF
NA	NA	TRBV25-1	TRBJ1-2	TGTGCCAGCAGGCAGGGGACTAACTATGGCTACACCTTC	CASRQGTNYGYTF
NA	NA	TRBV6-4	TRBJ1-1	TGTGCCAGCTCAAACCGGGGGAACACTGAAGCTTTCTTT	CASSNRGNTEAFF
few	NA	TRBV4-1	TRBJ2-7	TGCGCCAGCAGCCAAGGCGGGTCCTACGAGCAGTACTTC	CASSQGGSYEQYF
NA	TRBD2	TRBV19	TRBJ2-5	TGTGCCAGTAGTATTTTTCTAGCGGGAGGTCCGGAGACCCAGTACTTC	CASSIFLAGGPETQYF
once	TRBD1	TRBV15	TRBJ1-1	TGTGCCACCAGCGGCAGGGGACAGATGAACACTGAAGCTTTCTTT	CATSGRGQMNTEAFF
NA	TRBD1	TRBV7-3	TRBJ2-7	TGTGCCAGCACCCAGGGGGACAGGGGGTACGAGCAGTACTTC	CASTQGDRGYEQYF
NA	TRBD2	TRBV10-3	TRBJ2-1	TGTGCCATCACTTCGGGGGGAGAATCTAACAATGAGCAGTTCTTC	CAITSGGESNNEQFF
NA	TRBD1	TRBV19	TRBJ2-7	TGTGCCAGTAGTAGGGACAGGGACTACGAGCAGTACTTC	CASSRDRDYEQYF
NA	NA	TRBV6-1	TRBJ2-7	TGTGCCAGCAGTGAAGAAATCCGGACAAACCAGCAGTACTTC	CASSEEIRTNQQYF
NA	TRBD2	TRBV6-9	TRBJ2-7	TGTGCCGGAACAACGGGGCTAGCGGGAGAACCCGAGCAGTACTTC	CAGTTGLAGEPEQYF
NA	NA	TRBV6-1	TRBJ1-3	TGTGCCAGCAGTGACGGCGGGATCTCTGGAAACACCATATATTTT	CASSDGGISGNTIYF